These 20 T cell receptor beta chains were all obtained from the same sample, sequenced in a study of OX40 agonist ivuxolimab in advanced cancers. Sequenced by immunoSEQ multiplex PCR; TCRdb stores in-frame clones only, minus some. The table records roughly 90,000 clones, more than 75% of them present only once. The sample in question was CD4+ or CD8+ T cells sorted from blood, obtained in a trial of the OX40 agonist ivuxolimab. The receptors come from an adult with an advanced solid tumor such as melanoma, head and neck, liver or kidney cancer.

V gene TRBV7-6 combines with J gene TRBJ2-2; 8 nucleotides agree with TRBD2. Germline CDR1 is SGHVS and CDR2 is FNYEAQ. This CDR3 comprises 15 residues. The J segment lost 6 bases and the V segment lost 5 bases, leaving 8 bases of the junction unmatched. The CDR3 DNA sequence: TGTGCCAGCAGCCCACCGGGACTAGTGCCCGGGGAGCTGTTTTTT. It translates to CASSPPGLVPGELFF.

The chain has TRBV27 and TRBJ2-7, with TRBD2 matching 11 bases. The ends lost 8 bases at V and 6 bases at J; junction bases unmatched: 6. Looked up from germline, CDR1 is MNHEY and CDR2 is SMNVEV (reference sequence). The CDR3 sequence is 13 residues long. The CDR3 nucleotides are TGTGCCAGCTCCACTAGCGGGAGAGCCGAGCAGTACTTC. Translation: CASSTSGRAEQYF.

The chain uses TRBV28 and TRBJ2-1; 13 bases line up with TRBD2. Germline loops: CDR1 MDHEN, CDR2 SYDVKM. CDR3 size: 14 residues. Unmatched junction bases numbered 0, after V lost 4 bases and J lost 6 bases. The CDR3 sequence: CASSWTSGSNEQFF. The CDR3 region has the DNA TGTGCCAGCAGTTGGACTAGCGGGAGCAATGAGCAGTTCTTC.

This clone was detected a few times. This chain joins TRBV19 and TRBJ1-2; 7 bases are a match to TRBD1. The trim removed 4 bases at V and 4 bases at J, leaving 3 bases unmatched. The CDR3 is made up of 13 amino acids. The germline gives CDR1 LNHDA, CDR2 SQIVND (reference sequence). The CDR3 DNA sequence: TGTGCCAGTAGTAAGGACAGGACCTATGGCTACACCTTC. Translated: CASSKDRTYGYTF. The full variable domain, rest sourced from reference TRBV19 and TRBJ1-2, is DGGITQSPKYLFRKEGQNVTLSCEQNLNHDAMYWYRQDPGQGLRLIYYSQIVNDFQKGDIAEGYSVSREKKESFPLTVTSAQKNPTAFYLCASSKDRTYGYTFGSGTRLTVV.

The V and J genes are TRBV2 and TRBJ2-1, with TRBD1 identical over 8 bases. Germline assignment: CDR1 SNHLY and CDR2 FYNNEI. J gave up 0 bases and V 3 bases, and 7 bases lay outside the gene matches. The CDR3 runs 17 residues. The CDR3 is CASSDRGRDSSYNEQFF. The CDR3, as DNA: TGTGCCAGCAGTGACAGGGGGCGAGATAGCTCCTACAATGAGCAGTTCTTC.

This clone was found a few times. The chain is built from TRBV7-9 and TRBJ1-3; D uncertain. This CDR3 region has 13 residues. Trimming pared 1 base from V and 0 bases from J, leaving 1 base between. Germline CDR1 and CDR2: SEHNR and FQNEAQ (reference sequence). The CDR3 is CASSLGSGNTIYF. The CDR3 DNA reads as TGTGCCAGCAGCTTAGGCTCTGGAAACACCATATATTTT.

The chain combines TRBV5-5 with TRBJ2-3, with D perhaps matching TRBD1 or TRBD2 (5 bases each). Trimming took 5 bases from V and 2 from J, leaving 27 bases between them. The V gene's germline CDR1 is SGHKS and CDR2 YYEKEE (reference sequence). The CDR3 contains 19 residues. Here the CDR3 DNA reads TGTGCCAGCAGACCCACTCGGGACGGCGGCCGTTTACCCACAGATACGCAGTATTTT. Its protein product is CASRPTRDGGRLPTDTQYF.

The chain uses TRBV7-2 and TRBJ2-3; D gene uncertain. Trimming removed 2 bases at V and 2 bases at J, with 17 bases between. Per the germline V gene, CDR1 is SGHTA and CDR2 is FQGNSA. The CDR3 is 17 amino acids. The DNA for the CDR3 is TGTGCCAGCAGCTTACTGGCTCCGGGCCCCCTCACAGATACGCAGTATTTT. It encodes CASSLLAPGPLTDTQYF.

This clone was counted a few times. The chain is built from TRBV2 and TRBJ1-2; no firm D call. V lost 8 bases and J lost 6, with 10 bases in between. The CDR3 has 11 residues. Germline loops: CDR1 SNHLY, CDR2 FYNNEI. The CDR3 region is CASRFFDGYTF. CDR3 sequence (DNA): TGTGCCAGCCGGTTCTTTGATGGCTACACCTTC.

The chain employs TRBV11-2 and TRBJ2-1; D may be TRBD2 (6 bases). The V gene lost 1 base and the J gene lost 8 bases, with 9 bases spanning the gap. The CDR3 totals 13 residues. CDR1 and CDR2 (germline): SGHAT, FQNNGV. The CDR3 sequence: CASSLGTIYEQFF. The CDR3 nucleotides are TGTGCCAGCAGCTTAGGGACTATATATGAGCAGTTCTTC.

The CDR3 DNA is TGTGCCAGCAGCTGGGGACTAGCGGGATTAGAGCAGTTCTTC. Its translation: CASSWGLAGLEQFF. The J gene is TRBJ2-1, the V gene TRBV5-6; 13 positions match TRBD2. Per the germline V gene, CDR1 is SGHDT and CDR2 is YYEEEE. CDR3 length: 14 residues. Trimming took 3 bases from V and 10 from J; bases not matched to a gene: 4.

The V call is TRBV21-1, the J call TRBJ1-2. TRBV21-1 is classified as a pseudogene. CDR3 length equals 20 residues. As DNA, the CDR3 is TGTGCCAGCAGCAAAGAAGGGGGGGGCCCTTCCCAAGCTGGAAACTATGGCTACACCTTC. Protein sequence: CASSKEGGGPSQAGNYGYTF.

The rearrangement uses TRBV7-2 and TRBJ2-5; D may match TRBD1 or TRBD2 (5 bases each). With 5 bases removed from V and 5 bases from J, the gap between germline ends came to 18 bases. The CDR3 sequence is 15 residues long. Germline V lookup: CDR1 SGHTA, CDR2 FQGNSA. CDR3 amino acids: CASSPTRMGDETQYF. CDR3 bases: TGTGCCAGCAGCCCGACGAGGATGGGGGATGAGACCCAGTACTTC.

V is TRBV5-6 and J is TRBJ1-3, with D perhaps matching TRBD1 (5 bases). The germline V and J ends were trimmed by 4 bases and 2 bases, with 16 bases remaining between them. The germline V gene has CDR1 SGHDT and CDR2 YYEEEE. The CDR3 totals 16 residues. The CDR3 coding sequence is TGTGCCAGCAGCCTCCTCGGGGGAGAACCTGGAAACACCATATATTTT. Translating gives CASSLLGGEPGNTIYF.

The chain employs TRBV4-3 and TRBJ2-5, with D perhaps TRBD1 or TRBD2 (6 bases each). CDR1 and CDR2 (germline): LGHNA, YSLEER. Deletions cut 0 bases from V and 5 bases from J, with 13 bases between. CDR3 length: 15 amino acids. The CDR3 sequence: CASSQEWGAGETQYF. The CDR3 DNA reads TGCGCCAGCAGCCAAGAGTGGGGGGCGGGCGAGACCCAGTACTTC.

This rearrangement joins TRBV7-2 to TRBJ2-3; D may be TRBD2 (6 bases). Trimming left V 4 bases short and J 0 bases short, with 8 bases between. Germline V lookup: CDR1 SGHTA, CDR2 FQGNSA. The CDR3 runs to 14 residues. In nucleotides, the CDR3 is TGTGCCAGCAGCTCTAGCGCCAGCACAGATACGCAGTATTTT. Amino acid sequence: CASSSSASTDTQYF. The complete variable domain, with remaining parts taken from reference TRBV7-2 and TRBJ2-3, reads GAGVSQSPSNKVTEKGKDVELRCDPISGHTALYWYRQSLGQGLEFLIYFQGNSAPDKSGLPSDRFSAERTGGSVSTLTIQRTQQEDSAVYLCASSSSASTDTQYFGPGTRLTVL.

This clone turned up a few times. The chain employs TRBV18 and TRBJ2-3; 9 bases agree with TRBD2. Unmatched junction bases numbered 4, after V lost 2 bases and J lost 1 base. The germline gives CDR1 KGHSH, CDR2 LQKENI. The CDR3 consists of 16 residues. CDR3 coding DNA: TGTGCCAGCTCACCAAGAGCGGGAGGTGGCACAGATACGCAGTATTTT. Its translation is CASSPRAGGGTDTQYF.

V is TRBV5-6 and J is TRBJ2-3, with 13 bases aligning to TRBD2. With 1 base clipped from V and 0 bases from J, the junction kept 5 bases outside the gene matches. The CDR3 has 18 residues. Germline V gene data show CDR1 as SGHDT and CDR2 as YYEEEE. CDR3 protein: CASSLKGLAGVSTDTQYF. CDR3 coding DNA: TGTGCCAGCAGCTTGAAAGGACTAGCGGGAGTGAGCACAGATACGCAGTATTTT.

In this sample, this clone turned up a few times. The CDR3 nucleotides read TGTGCCAGCAGCCGTTTAGGGGGGGAGACCCAGTACTTC. This codes for CASSRLGGETQYF. The genes are TRBV7-2 and TRBJ2-5; D is perhaps TRBD1 or TRBD2 (6 bases each). Germline V lookup: CDR1 SGHTA, CDR2 FQGNSA. The CDR3 consists of 13 residues. V was trimmed by 5 bases and J by 5 bases, leaving 12 bases between them.

The V gene is TRBV5-1, the J gene TRBJ2-5; a possible D gene is TRBD1 (7 bases). The germline V and J ends were trimmed by 4 bases and 1 base, with 17 bases remaining between them. This CDR3 contains 16 residues. CDR1 and CDR2 (germline): SGHRS, YFSETQ. The CDR3 DNA sequence: TGCGCCAGCAGCCTATATGCGGGACAGATCCAAGAGACCCAGTACTTC. Amino acid sequence: CASSLYAGQIQETQYF.